This is a list of T cell receptor beta chains from one sample in a study of blood T cells in healthy people across ages. One entry per CDR3 protein, called by TCRdb with MiXCR from the 5' RACE reads. Of roughly 1,800,000 distinct CDR3 sequences listed, roughly 52% are singletons. Sequencing was performed on blood. These receptors came from a woman in her forties in good health. Each CDR3 is given with its conserved first and last residue. The order of the fields is V gene, D gene, J gene, clone size, CDR3 protein, CDR3 DNA. The D gene is left open where the match is weak. The size field is filled for only some rows; it gives once, few, many or a size class.

TRBV27	TRBD1	TRBJ2-3	-	CASSHPGQGFTDTQYF	TGTGCCAGCAGTCACCCGGGACAGGGATTCACAGATACGCAGTATTTT
TRBV28	TRBD1	TRBJ2-1	few	CASSIAGTGGKNEQFF	TGTGCCAGCAGTATAGCCGGGACAGGGGGTAAGAATGAGCAGTTCTTC
TRBV6-2/TRBV6-3	-	TRBJ1-2	few	CASSYWARTHGYTF	TGTGCCAGCAGTTACTGGGCCCGGACGCATGGCTACACCTTC
TRBV7-2	TRBD2	TRBJ2-3	-	CASSFVAAGGDTQYF	TGTGCCAGCAGCTTCGTCGCAGCGGGGGGAGATACGCAGTATTTT
TRBV5-1	TRBD1	TRBJ2-5	-	CASSFPDRGGETQYF	TGCGCCAGCAGCTTCCCAGACAGGGGGGGAGAGACCCAGTACTTC
TRBV6-2/TRBV6-3	-	TRBJ1-1	once	CASGSDIPTEAFF	TGTGCCAGCGGGTCGGACATCCCCACTGAAGCTTTCTTT
TRBV7-2	TRBD1	TRBJ1-4	few	CASSADRGSEKLFF	TGTGCCAGCAGCGCCGACAGGGGATCTGAAAAACTGTTTTTT
TRBV6-6	-	TRBJ2-3	-	CASHWGTTFSTDTQYF	TGTGCCTCCCATTGGGGGACAACCTTTAGCACAGATACGCAGTATTTT
TRBV27	-	TRBJ2-1	few	CASSFPLSGVNEQFF	TGTGCCAGCAGTTTCCCCCTGTCGGGGGTTAATGAGCAGTTCTTC
TRBV5-6	-	TRBJ1-2	few	CASSPASRENYGYTF	TGTGCCAGCAGCCCAGCTTCTAGGGAAAACTATGGCTACACCTTC
TRBV6-5	-	TRBJ1-2	-	CASRYGEGGDGYTF	TGTGCCAGCAGGTACGGCGAAGGGGGAGATGGCTACACCTTC
TRBV27	-	TRBJ2-3	-	CASSNPTDYTDTQYF	TGTGCCAGCAGCAATCCGACGGATTACACAGATACGCAGTATTTT
TRBV4-1	TRBD2	TRBJ2-5	-	CASSQPGEGETQYF	TGCGCCAGCAGCCAACCTGGGGAGGGAGAGACCCAGTACTTC
TRBV7-2	TRBD2	TRBJ2-7	few	CASSLSLAVTYEQYF	TGTGCCAGCAGCTTAAGCCTAGCGGTTACCTACGAGCAGTACTTC
TRBV27	-	TRBJ2-5	once	CASSLYAGGKETQYF	TGTGCCAGCAGTTTATATGCAGGGGGGAAAGAGACCCAGTACTTC
TRBV25-1	-	TRBJ2-5	-	CASSEVGLDQETQYF	TGTGCCAGCAGTGAAGTGGGACTCGACCAAGAGACCCAGTACTTC
TRBV4-1	TRBD1	TRBJ2-1	-	CASSQERAGGLSEQFF	TGCGCCAGCAGCCAAGAACGGGCAGGGGGCCTAAGTGAGCAGTTCTTC